A single TCR beta chain is shown here with its context. This sample is part of a study of blood T cell repertoires in COVID-19. Overall study: Material from acute and convalescent COVID-19 was sourced from the United States, Italy and Spain. PBMCs, B-cell-depleted T cells, or T cells were the source of the cDNA or gDNA that made up the material.

The junction had 7 bases not matched to a gene; V was cut back by 9 bases and J by 2 bases. Looked up from germline, CDR1 is LNHDA and CDR2 is SQIVND (reference sequence). The CDR3 has 14 amino acids. Authors' analysis steps: Researchers report that nucleated cell counts were estimated from reference gene primer amplification. Clones were read by immunoSEQ multiplex PCR, and TCRdb kept only the in-frame ones, dropping some. The V and J calls and the clone size are those of that table, but D and trimming were determined from the DNA. The sample consists of about 75,000 clones, 88% of them appearing once.

The rearrangement joins TRBV19 to TRBJ1-1; TRBD1 matches 9 bases. This receptor was identified in a human donor in a cohort sampled during active COVID-19. What was sequenced was peripheral blood. CDR3 sequence: CASNWGQGNTEAFF. The CDR3 coding sequence is TGTGCCAGCAATTGGGGACAGGGAAACACTGAAGCTTTCTTT. Full variable domain (missing parts from reference TRBV19 and TRBJ1-1): DGGITQSPKYLFRKEGQNVTLSCEQNLNHDAMYWYRQDPGQGLRLIYYSQIVNDFQKGDIAEGYSVSREKKESFPLTVTSAQKNPTAFYLCASNWGQGNTEAFFGQGTRLTVV.